The next 8 T cell receptor beta chains were all read from a single sample in a study of T cells expressing NK-cell markers. TCRdb reprocessed the 5' RACE reads and keeps a single row for each CDR3 protein, giving no DNA. With 300,000 to 450,000 distinct CDR3 sequences in the sample, the ten largest clones hold around 5.2%. Sequencing used blood T cells: a sorted CD56 or NKG2C T cell subset, CD4+ or CD8+ T cells, or bulk PBMC T cells (not recorded which). These receptors were collected from a man between 18 and 69 years old in good health.

V is TRBV15 and J is TRBJ2-3. Germline V gives CDR1 LNHNV, CDR2 YYDKDF (reference sequence). The CDR3 length is 13 residues. The CDR3 sequence is CATSRDSRDTQYF. Full variable domain (missing parts from reference TRBV15 and TRBJ2-3): DAMVIQNPRYQVTQFGKPVTLSCSQTLNHNVMYWYQQKSSQAPKLLFHYYDKDFNNEADTPDNFQSRRPNTSFCFLDIRSPGLGDTAMYLCATSRDSRDTQYFGPGTRLTVL.

The rearrangement joins TRBV6-1 to TRBJ2-1; TCRdb's assignment of TRBD2 cannot be checked, as there is no DNA. The CDR3 consists of 17 residues. From germline, CDR1 is MNHNS and CDR2 SASEGT. CDR3 sequence: CASSELVAGSRSNEQFF.

The J gene is TRBJ2-2, the V gene TRBV20-1; TCRdb gives TRBD2 as the D gene, but with no DNA this cannot be confirmed. This CDR3 comprises 15 residues. CDR1 and CDR2 from the germline V gene are DFQATT and SNEGSKA (reference sequence). CDR3: CSARASAGVTGELFF.

V usage is TRBV5-1 and J usage is TRBJ2-2; the TCRdb call, TRBD1, lacks DNA for checking. This CDR3 has 13 amino acids. The germline gives CDR1 SGHRS, CDR2 YFSETQ. The chain's CDR3 is CASREGPAGELFF. Combining the CDR3 with reference TRBV5-1 and TRBJ2-2 gives the whole variable domain KAGVTQTPRYLIKTRGQQVTLSCSPISGHRSVSWYQQTPGQGLQFLFEYFSETQRNKGNFPGRFSGRQFSNSRSEMNVSTLELGDSALYLCASREGPAGELFFGEGSRLTVL.

The genes are TRBV27 and TRBJ1-6; the D call from TCRdb, TRBD1, cannot be confirmed without DNA. The germline gives CDR1 MNHEY, CDR2 SMNVEV (reference sequence). This CDR3 contains 15 residues. CDR3: CASRPTGAPNSPLHF.

This chain joins TRBV10-3 and TRBJ1-1. This CDR3 is built from 15 residues. From germline, CDR1 is ENHRY and CDR2 SYGVKD. CDR3 loop: CAISDQGGGRAEAFF.

This rearrangement joins TRBV4-2 to TRBJ2-4. The CDR3 has 14 residues. In germline, CDR1 is LGHNA, CDR2 YNFKEQ. The CDR3: CASSQVVTVNIQYF.

V gene TRBV5-4 combines with J gene TRBJ2-7; the D call of TRBD2 rests on TCRdb alone, since no DNA is present to check it. Germline assignment: CDR1 SGHNT and CDR2 YYREEE (reference sequence). The CDR3 runs to 16 residues. CDR3 in amino acids: CASSYIAGGSSYEQYF.